The clone carrying this T cell receptor beta chain was seen a few times. The data were taken from a study of blood T cell repertoires in COVID-19. Study at large: COVID-19 samples from acute and convalescent phases originated in the United States, Italy and Spain. The analysed material was cDNA or gDNA that came from T cells, B-cell-depleted T cells, or PBMCs.

The authors' processing: Counts of nucleated cells, estimated from reference gene primer amplification, were obtained. Using immunoSEQ multiplex PCR, the repertoire was profiled, and TCRdb retains in-frame clones only, with some absent. That table furnishes V, J and clone size, whereas the DNA furnished D and trimming. The sample shows more than 150,000 clones, roughly 85% of them seen only once. With 2 bases clipped from V and 4 bases from J, the junction kept 5 bases outside the gene matches. CDR1 is SGHTA and CDR2 is FQGTGA in the germline V gene. The CDR3 spans 16 residues. The TCR was taken from a man aged 55-75 years with acute or convalescent COVID-19. Sequences were obtained from peripheral blood. The chain has TRBV7-3 and TRBJ2-1, with 10 positions matching TRBD2. The CDR3 DNA is TGTGCCAGCAGCTTATTAGCGGGAGGTGGATACAATGAGCAGTTCTTC. Amino acid sequence: CASSLLAGGGYNEQFF.